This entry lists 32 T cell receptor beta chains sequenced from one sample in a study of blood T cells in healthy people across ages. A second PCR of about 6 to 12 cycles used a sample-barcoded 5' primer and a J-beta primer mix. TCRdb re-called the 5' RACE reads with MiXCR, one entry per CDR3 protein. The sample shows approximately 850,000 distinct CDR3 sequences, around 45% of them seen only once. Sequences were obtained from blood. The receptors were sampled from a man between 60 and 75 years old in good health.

The DNA of the CDR3 is TGTGCCATCACCCCAGGGCTTAATTCACCCCTCCACTTT. This encodes CAITPGLNSPLHF. The gene calls are TRBV10-3 and TRBJ1-6; the D gene is possibly TRBD1 (5 bases). Trimming pared 7 bases from V and 6 bases from J, leaving 10 bases between. Germline V lookup: CDR1 ENHRY, CDR2 SYGVKD. The CDR3 covers 13 residues.

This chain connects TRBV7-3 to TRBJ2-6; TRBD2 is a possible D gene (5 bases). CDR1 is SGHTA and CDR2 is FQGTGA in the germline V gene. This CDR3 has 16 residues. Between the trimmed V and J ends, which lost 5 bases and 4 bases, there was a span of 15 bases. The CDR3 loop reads CASSPPAAGGANVLTF. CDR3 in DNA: TGTGCCAGCAGCCCTCCAGCGGCGGGCGGGGCCAACGTCCTGACTTTC.

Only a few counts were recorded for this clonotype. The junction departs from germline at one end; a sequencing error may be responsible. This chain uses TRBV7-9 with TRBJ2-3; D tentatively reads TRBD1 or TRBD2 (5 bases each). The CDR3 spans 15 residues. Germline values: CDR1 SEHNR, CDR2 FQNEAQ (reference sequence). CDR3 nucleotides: TGTGCTAGCAGCCTGCGGAGGCAGGGTTTTGATACGCAGTATTTT. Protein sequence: CASSLRRQGFDTQYF.

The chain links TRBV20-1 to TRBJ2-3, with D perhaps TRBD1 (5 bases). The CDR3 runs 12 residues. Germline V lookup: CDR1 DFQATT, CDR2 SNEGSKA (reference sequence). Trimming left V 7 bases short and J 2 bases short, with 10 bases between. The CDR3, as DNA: TGCAGTGGACAGACAGACACAGATACGCAGTATTTT. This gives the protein CSGQTDTDTQYF.

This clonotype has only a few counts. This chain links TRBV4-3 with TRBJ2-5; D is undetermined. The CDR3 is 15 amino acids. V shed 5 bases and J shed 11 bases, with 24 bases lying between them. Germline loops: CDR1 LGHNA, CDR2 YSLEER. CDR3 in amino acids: CASSVQHGRPGEQYF. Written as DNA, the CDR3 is TGCGCCAGCAGCGTCCAACACGGCCGTCCCGGAGAGCAGTACTTC.

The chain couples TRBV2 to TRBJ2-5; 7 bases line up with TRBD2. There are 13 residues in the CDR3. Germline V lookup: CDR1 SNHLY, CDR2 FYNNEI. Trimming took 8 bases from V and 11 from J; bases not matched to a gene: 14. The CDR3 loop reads CASGGVSGNEQYF. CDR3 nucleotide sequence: TGTGCCAGCGGTGGGGTCAGCGGGAATGAGCAGTACTTC.

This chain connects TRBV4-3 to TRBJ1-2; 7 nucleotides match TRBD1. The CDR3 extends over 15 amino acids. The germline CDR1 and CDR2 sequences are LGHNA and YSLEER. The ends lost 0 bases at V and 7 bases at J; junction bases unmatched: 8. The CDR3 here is CASSQEPGQISGYTF. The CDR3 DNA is TGCGCCAGCAGCCAAGAACCGGGACAGATCTCTGGCTACACCTTC.

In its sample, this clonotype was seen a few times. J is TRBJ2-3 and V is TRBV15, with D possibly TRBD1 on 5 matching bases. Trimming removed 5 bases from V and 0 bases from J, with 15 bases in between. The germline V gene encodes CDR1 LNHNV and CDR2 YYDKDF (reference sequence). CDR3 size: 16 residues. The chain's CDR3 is CATSYGNRPSTDTQYF. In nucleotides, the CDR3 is TGTGCCACCAGCTATGGTAACAGGCCTAGCACAGATACGCAGTATTTT.

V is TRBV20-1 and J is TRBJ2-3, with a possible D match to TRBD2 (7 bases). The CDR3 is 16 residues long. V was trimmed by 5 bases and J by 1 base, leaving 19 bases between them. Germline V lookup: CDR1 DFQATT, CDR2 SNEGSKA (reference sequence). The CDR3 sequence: CSAPGGLGGGTDTQYF. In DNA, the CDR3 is TGCAGTGCTCCCGGGGGGCTTGGCGGGGGCACAGATACGCAGTATTTT.

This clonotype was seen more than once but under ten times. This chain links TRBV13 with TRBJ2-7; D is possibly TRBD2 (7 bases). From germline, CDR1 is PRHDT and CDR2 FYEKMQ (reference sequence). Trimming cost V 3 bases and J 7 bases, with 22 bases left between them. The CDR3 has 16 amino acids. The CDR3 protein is CASSFIPRGGYNEQYF. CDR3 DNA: TGTGCCAGCAGCTTTATCCCAAGGGGGGGCTACAATGAGCAGTACTTC.

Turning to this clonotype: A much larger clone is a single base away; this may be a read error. The CDR3 bases are TGTGCCAGTTTGGGCCGCGATGGCTACACCTTC. Its translation is CASLGRDGYTF. The chain joins TRBV7-2 to TRBJ1-2; unclear D gene. The germline V and J ends were trimmed by 9 bases and 6 bases, with 11 bases remaining between them. This CDR3 spans 11 amino acids. The V gene's germline CDR1 is SGHTA and CDR2 FQGNSA.

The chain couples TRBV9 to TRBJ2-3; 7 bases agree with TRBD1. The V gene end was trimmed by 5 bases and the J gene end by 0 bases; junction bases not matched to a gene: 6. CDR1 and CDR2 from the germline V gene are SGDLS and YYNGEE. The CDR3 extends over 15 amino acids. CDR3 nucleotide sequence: TGTGCCAGCAGTGATAGGGGGCCTAGCACAGATACGCAGTATTTT. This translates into CASSDRGPSTDTQYF.

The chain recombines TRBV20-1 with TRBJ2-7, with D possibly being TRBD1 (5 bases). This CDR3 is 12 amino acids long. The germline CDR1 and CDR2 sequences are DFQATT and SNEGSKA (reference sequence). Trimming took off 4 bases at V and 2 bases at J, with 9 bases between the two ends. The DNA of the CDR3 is TGCAGTGCTAAGGGCAGGGCCTACGAGCAGTACTTC. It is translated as CSAKGRAYEQYF.

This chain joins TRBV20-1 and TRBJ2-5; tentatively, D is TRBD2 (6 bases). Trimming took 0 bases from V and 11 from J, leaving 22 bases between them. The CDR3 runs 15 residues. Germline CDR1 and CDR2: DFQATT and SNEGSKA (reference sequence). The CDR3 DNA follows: TGCAGTGCTAGAGATGACGGAGGGGCCGGGGAGGAGCAGTACTTC. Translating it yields CSARDDGGAGEEQYF.

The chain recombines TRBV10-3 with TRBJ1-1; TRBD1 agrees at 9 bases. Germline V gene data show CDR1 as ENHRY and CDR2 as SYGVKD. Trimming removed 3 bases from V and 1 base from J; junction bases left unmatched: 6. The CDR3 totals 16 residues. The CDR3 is CAISERTGVANTEAFF. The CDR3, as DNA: TGTGCCATCAGTGAAAGGACAGGGGTAGCGAACACTGAAGCTTTCTTT.

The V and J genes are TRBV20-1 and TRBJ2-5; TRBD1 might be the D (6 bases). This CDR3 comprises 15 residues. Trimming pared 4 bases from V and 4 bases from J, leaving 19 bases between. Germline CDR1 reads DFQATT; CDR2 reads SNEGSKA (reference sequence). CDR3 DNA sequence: TGCAGTGCTATCCGAACAGGGCTGGTTTCAGAGACCCAGTACTTC. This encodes CSAIRTGLVSETQYF.

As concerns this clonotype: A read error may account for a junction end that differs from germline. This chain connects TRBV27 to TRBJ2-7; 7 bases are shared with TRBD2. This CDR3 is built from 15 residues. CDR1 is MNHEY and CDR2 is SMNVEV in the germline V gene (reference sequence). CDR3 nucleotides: TGTGCCAACAGTTTTACCGGGACTAACCGTTACGAGCAGTACTTC. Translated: CANSFTGTNRYEQYF.

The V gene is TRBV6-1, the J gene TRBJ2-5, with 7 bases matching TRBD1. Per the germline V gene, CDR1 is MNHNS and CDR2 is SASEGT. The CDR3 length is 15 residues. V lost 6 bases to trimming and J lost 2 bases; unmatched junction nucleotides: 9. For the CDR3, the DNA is TGTGCCAGCAGCCCAACCGGGACAGCGCAAGAGACCCAGTACTTC. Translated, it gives CASSPTGTAQETQYF.

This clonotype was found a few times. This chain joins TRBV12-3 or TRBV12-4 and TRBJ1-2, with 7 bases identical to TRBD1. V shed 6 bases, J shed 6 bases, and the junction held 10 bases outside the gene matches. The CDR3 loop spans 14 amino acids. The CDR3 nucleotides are TGTGCCAGCAGGACAGGGCGAGGAGAGGATGGCTACACCTTC. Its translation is CASRTGRGEDGYTF.

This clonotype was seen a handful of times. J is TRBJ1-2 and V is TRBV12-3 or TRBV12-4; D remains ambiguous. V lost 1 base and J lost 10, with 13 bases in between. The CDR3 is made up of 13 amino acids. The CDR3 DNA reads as TGTGCCAGCAGTTTAGGAGAGCCCGCCACCTACACCTTC. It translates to CASSLGEPATYTF.

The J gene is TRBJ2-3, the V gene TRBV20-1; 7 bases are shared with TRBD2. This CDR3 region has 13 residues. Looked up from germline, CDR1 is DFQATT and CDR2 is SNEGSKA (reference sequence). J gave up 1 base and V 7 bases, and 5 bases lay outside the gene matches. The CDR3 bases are TGCAGTGACAAGCGGGGTCGCACAGATACGCAGTATTTT. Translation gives CSDKRGRTDTQYF.

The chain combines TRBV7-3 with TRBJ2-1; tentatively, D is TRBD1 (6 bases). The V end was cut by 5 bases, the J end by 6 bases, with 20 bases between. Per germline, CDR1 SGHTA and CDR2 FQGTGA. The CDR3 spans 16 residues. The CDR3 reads CASSATQGIAINEQFF. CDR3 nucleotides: TGTGCCAGCAGCGCTACACAGGGCATAGCTATCAATGAGCAGTTCTTC. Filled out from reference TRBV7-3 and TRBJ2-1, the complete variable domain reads GAGVSQTPSNKVTEKGKYVELRCDPISGHTALYWYRQSLGQGPEFLIYFQGTGAADDSGLPNDRFFAVRPEGSVSTLKIQRTERGDSAVYLCASSATQGIAINEQFFGPGTRLTVL.

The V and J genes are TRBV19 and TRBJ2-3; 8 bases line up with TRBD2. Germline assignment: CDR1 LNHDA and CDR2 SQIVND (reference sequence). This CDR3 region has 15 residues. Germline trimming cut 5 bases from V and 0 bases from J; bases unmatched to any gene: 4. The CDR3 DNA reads TGTGCCAGTAGTCTGACTAGCGTAAGCACAGATACGCAGTATTTT. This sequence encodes CASSLTSVSTDTQYF.

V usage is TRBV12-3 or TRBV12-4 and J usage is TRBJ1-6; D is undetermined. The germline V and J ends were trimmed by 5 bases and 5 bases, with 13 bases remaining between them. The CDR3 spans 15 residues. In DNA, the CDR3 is TGTGCCAGCAGTCCTCGGGATAAAAATAATTCACCCCTCCACTTT. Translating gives CASSPRDKNNSPLHF.

CDR3 in amino acids: CSGRQGLNTEAFF. Here the CDR3 DNA reads TGCAGCGGGCGACAGGGGCTGAACACTGAAGCTTTCTTT. The chain joins TRBV29-1 to TRBJ1-1, with 8 bases matching TRBD1. The CDR3 contains 13 residues. After removal of 7 bases from V and 0 bases from J, the junction contained 4 bases not matched to a gene. Germline CDR1 SQVTM, CDR2 ANQGSEA.

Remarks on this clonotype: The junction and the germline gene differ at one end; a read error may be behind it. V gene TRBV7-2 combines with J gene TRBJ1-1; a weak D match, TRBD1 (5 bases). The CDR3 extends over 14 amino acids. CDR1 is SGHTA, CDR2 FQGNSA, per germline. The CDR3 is CASSPSGGNTGAFF. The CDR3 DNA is TGTGCCAGCAGCCCGAGCGGGGGGAACACTGGAGCTTTCTTT.

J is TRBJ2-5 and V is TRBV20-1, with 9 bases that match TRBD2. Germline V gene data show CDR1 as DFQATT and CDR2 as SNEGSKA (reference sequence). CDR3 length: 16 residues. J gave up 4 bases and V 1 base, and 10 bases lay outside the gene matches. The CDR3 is CSARAPSGDPRETQYF. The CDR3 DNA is TGCAGTGCTAGAGCCCCTAGCGGGGACCCTCGAGAGACCCAGTACTTC.

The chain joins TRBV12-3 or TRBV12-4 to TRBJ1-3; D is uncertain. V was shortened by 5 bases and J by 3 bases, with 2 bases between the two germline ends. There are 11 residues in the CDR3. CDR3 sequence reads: CASSVGNTIYF. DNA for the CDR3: TGTGCCAGCAGTGTTGGAAACACCATATATTTT.

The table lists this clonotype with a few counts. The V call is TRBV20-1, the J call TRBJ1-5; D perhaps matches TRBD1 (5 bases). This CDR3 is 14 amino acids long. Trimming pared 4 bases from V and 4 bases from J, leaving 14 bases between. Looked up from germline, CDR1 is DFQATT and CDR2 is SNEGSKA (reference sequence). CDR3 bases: TGCAGTGCTATATCAGGGAATCAAAATCAGCCCCAGCATTTT. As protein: CSAISGNQNQPQHF.

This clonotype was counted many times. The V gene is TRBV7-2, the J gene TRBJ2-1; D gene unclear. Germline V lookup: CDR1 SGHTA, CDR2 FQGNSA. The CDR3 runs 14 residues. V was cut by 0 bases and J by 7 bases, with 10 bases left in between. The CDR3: CASSLADARNEQFF. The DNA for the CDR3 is TGTGCCAGCAGCTTAGCCGACGCTAGAAATGAGCAGTTCTTC.

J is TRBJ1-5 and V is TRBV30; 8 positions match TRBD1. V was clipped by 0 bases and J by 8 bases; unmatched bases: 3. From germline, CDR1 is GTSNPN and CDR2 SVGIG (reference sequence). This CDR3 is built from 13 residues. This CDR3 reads CAWSVTGGKPQHF. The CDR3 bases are TGTGCCTGGAGTGTTACAGGGGGGAAGCCCCAGCATTTT.

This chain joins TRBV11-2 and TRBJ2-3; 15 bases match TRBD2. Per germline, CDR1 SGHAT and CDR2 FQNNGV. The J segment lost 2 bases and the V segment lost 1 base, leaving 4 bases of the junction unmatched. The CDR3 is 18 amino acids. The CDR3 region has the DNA TGTGCCAGCAGCTTAGGAGGACTAGCGGGGGGGTTCACAGATACGCAGTATTTT. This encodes CASSLGGLAGGFTDTQYF.